This entry lists 30 T cell receptor beta chains sequenced from one sample in a study of blood T cell repertoires in COVID-19. Libraries were prepared by immunoSEQ multiplex PCR; TCRdb keeps only in-frame clonotypes and omits some of them. Among roughly 250,000 clones listed, 88% were seen once. The source material was peripheral blood. All receptors come from a man between 60 and 75 years old who had recovered from COVID-19.

The chain recombines TRBV7-3 with TRBJ2-7, with 8 bases that match TRBD1. The CDR3 has 17 residues. Germline lookup yields CDR1 SGHTA and CDR2 FQGTGA. The V and J ends lost 1 base and 7 bases, in that order; junction bases with no gene match: 15. The CDR3 loop reads CASSLKGTGTGALEQYF. The CDR3 coding sequence is TGTGCCAGCAGCTTAAAGGGGACCGGGACAGGCGCGTTAGAGCAGTACTTC. The whole variable domain, filled in from reference TRBV7-3 and TRBJ2-7, reads GAGVSQTPSNKVTEKGKYVELRCDPISGHTALYWYRQSLGQGPEFLIYFQGTGAADDSGLPNDRFFAVRPEGSVSTLKIQRTERGDSAVYLCASSLKGTGTGALEQYFGPGTRLTVT.

The CDR3 sequence: CASSLGVPPSRWRNEQYF. The CDR3, as DNA: TGCGCCAGCAGCTTGGGCGTCCCTCCATCGAGGTGGAGGAACGAGCAGTACTTC. The chain uses TRBV5-1 and TRBJ2-7; D might be TRBD2 (5 bases). Trimming stripped 0 bases from V and 5 bases from J, with 24 bases between. Germline values: CDR1 SGHRS, CDR2 YFSETQ. The CDR3 length is 18 residues.

This chain uses TRBV6-5 with TRBJ1-6; maybe TRBD1 (5 bases). Germline V gene data show CDR1 as MNHEY and CDR2 as SVGAGI. V lost 8 bases, J lost 11 bases, and 22 bases lay in between. This CDR3 is built from 15 residues. CDR3 DNA sequence: TGTGCCAGCGCTCGATGGGGCCAAGGTTCCCCACCCCTCCACTTT. Its protein product is CASARWGQGSPPLHF.

This chain connects TRBV11-2 to TRBJ2-7; TRBD1 matches 7 bases. The CDR3 runs 13 residues. The J segment lost 4 bases and the V segment lost 3 bases, leaving 3 bases of the junction unmatched. Germline CDR1 is SGHAT and CDR2 is FQNNGV. CDR3 nucleotide sequence: TGTGCCAGCAGCTTCGGACAGGATTACGAGCAGTACTTC. Translation: CASSFGQDYEQYF. The variable domain in full, with the rest retrieved from reference TRBV11-2 and TRBJ2-7, is EAGVAQSPRYKIIEKRQSVAFWCNPISGHATLYWYQQILGQGPKLLIQFQNNGVVDDSQLPKDRFSAERLKGVDSTLKIQPAKLEDSAVYLCASSFGQDYEQYFGPGTRLTVT.

The chain joins TRBV5-1 to TRBJ2-3; 9 nucleotides align to TRBD2. J was trimmed by 3 bases and V by 1 base; bases with no gene match: 9. Germline assignment: CDR1 SGHRS and CDR2 YFSETQ. The CDR3 length is 17 residues. The CDR3, as DNA: TGCGCCAGCAGCTTGCCTAGCGGGGCCTTAGGGACAGATACGCAGTATTTT. Protein: CASSLPSGALGTDTQYF. The full variable domain, in which reference TRBV5-1 and TRBJ2-3 provide the parts outside the CDR3, is KAGVTQTPRYLIKTRGQQVTLSCSPISGHRSVSWYQQTPGQGLQFLFEYFSETQRNKGNFPGRFSGRQFSNSRSEMNVSTLELGDSALYLCASSLPSGALGTDTQYFGPGTRLTVL.

This chain links TRBV5-5 with TRBJ1-5; D might be TRBD1 (6 bases). V dropped 1 base and J dropped 3 bases, with 14 bases sitting between them. CDR3 length: 16 amino acids. The V gene's germline CDR1 is SGHKS and CDR2 YYEKEE (reference sequence). As DNA, the CDR3 is TGTGCCAGCAGCTTGTCCCCCCAGGGGATCAATCAGCCCCAGCATTTT. Residues: CASSLSPQGINQPQHF.

The chain employs TRBV24-1 and TRBJ1-5, with D tentatively TRBD1 (5 bases). Trimming removed 3 bases from V and 4 bases from J, with 15 bases in between. CDR1 and CDR2 from the germline V gene are KGHDR and SFDVKD. CDR3 length: 16 amino acids. CDR3 amino acids: CATSDPGRGPNQPQHF. The CDR3 DNA sequence: TGTGCCACCAGTGATCCCGGGAGGGGCCCAAATCAGCCCCAGCATTTT.

J is TRBJ2-4 and V is TRBV19, with TRBD2 as a possible D gene (7 bases). V was pared by 0 bases and J by 7 bases, with 22 bases between. The CDR3 totals 18 residues. Looked up from germline, CDR1 is LNHDA and CDR2 is SQIVND (reference sequence). CDR3 nucleotides: TGTGCCAGTAGTATAGATCACGCGGGGGCCCTCACCGGGAACATTCAGTACTTC. This translates into CASSIDHAGALTGNIQYF.

V usage is TRBV10-3 and J usage is TRBJ2-7, with D possibly matching TRBD1 (5 bases). Germline V gene data show CDR1 as ENHRY and CDR2 as SYGVKD. This CDR3 region has 14 residues. V shed 0 bases and J shed 2 bases, with 8 bases lying between them. CDR3 residues: CAISESMTAYEQYF. CDR3 in DNA: TGTGCCATCAGTGAGTCTATGACAGCCTACGAGCAGTACTTC.

This chain links TRBV11-3 with TRBJ1-1; TRBD1 matches at 10 bases. With V trimmed by 4 bases and J by 7 bases, 6 bases remained unmatched. The V gene's germline CDR1 is SGHNT and CDR2 YENEEA. CDR3 length: 14 amino acids. CDR3 sequence reads: CASSYGTGEGEAFF. CDR3 nucleotide sequence: TGTGCCAGCAGCTACGGGACAGGGGAGGGTGAAGCTTTCTTT.

The V gene is TRBV18, the J gene TRBJ2-5; D is possibly TRBD1 (6 bases). CDR1 and CDR2 (germline): KGHSH, LQKENI. V lost 3 bases and J 0 bases, leaving 8 bases between the germline ends. The CDR3 spans 14 residues. The CDR3 DNA follows: TGTGCCAGCTCACCCGGACAGCACCAAGAGACCCAGTACTTC. It yields the protein CASSPGQHQETQYF. The whole variable domain, remainder taken from reference TRBV18 and TRBJ2-5, is NAGVMQNPRHLVRRRGQEARLRCSPMKGHSHVYWYRQLPEEGLKFMVYLQKENIIDESGMPKERFSAEFPKEGPSILRIQQVVRGDSAAYFCASSPGQHQETQYFGPGTRLLVL.

This chain joins TRBV11-2 and TRBJ2-5; TRBD2 aligns across 9 bases. CDR1 and CDR2 (germline): SGHAT, FQNNGV. J gave up 1 base and V 5 bases, and 5 bases lay outside the gene matches. This CDR3 contains 15 residues. The CDR3 DNA reads as TGTGCCAGCAGCGGCGGGCGGGGGGGCCAAGAGACCCAGTACTTC. Translation: CASSGGRGGQETQYF.

This rearrangement joins TRBV5-4 to TRBJ2-5; TRBD2 might be the D (6 bases). CDR3 length: 13 residues. Trimming removed 0 bases from V and 5 bases from J, with 8 bases in between. CDR1 SGHNT and CDR2 YYREEE come from the germline V gene (reference sequence). DNA for the CDR3: TGTGCCAGCAGCTTGGACGGGACTGAGACCCAGTACTTC. Its protein is CASSLDGTETQYF.

The chain is built from TRBV24-1 and TRBJ1-1; 8 bases are shared with TRBD1. CDR1 and CDR2 from the germline V gene are KGHDR and SFDVKD. The CDR3 has 13 residues. J was trimmed by 5 bases and V by 3 bases; bases with no gene match: 1. The CDR3 nucleotides are TGTGCCACCAGTGATCAGGGGGCTACTGAAGCTTTCTTT. Protein: CATSDQGATEAFF.

The V call is TRBV4-2, the J call TRBJ1-2; 7 nucleotides line up with TRBD1. CDR3 length equals 16 residues. Germline-derived CDR1 and CDR2 are LGHNA and YNFKEQ. V shed 3 bases, J shed 6 bases, and the junction held 13 bases outside the gene matches. CDR3 nucleotide sequence: TGTGCCAGCAGCCATTTACCCCCACAGGGGTTAGATGGCTACACCTTC. It specifies CASSHLPPQGLDGYTF.

This sequence joins TRBV7-2 and TRBJ2-2; 8 positions match TRBD2. The CDR3 consists of 15 residues. Germline CDR1 SGHTA, CDR2 FQGNSA. The junction had 5 bases not matched to a gene; V was cut back by 5 bases and J by 3 bases. CDR3 in DNA: TGTGCCAGCAGCCCCGGGGGGGCGTACACCGGGGAGCTGTTTTTT. It is translated as CASSPGGAYTGELFF.

The chain joins TRBV18 to TRBJ2-7, with TRBD1 as a possible D gene (6 bases). Germline CDR1 KGHSH, CDR2 LQKENI. V lost 3 bases, J lost 1 base, and 13 bases lay in between. CDR3 length: 15 amino acids. CDR3 in amino acids: CASSPGAGESYEQYF. Here the CDR3 DNA reads TGTGCCAGCTCACCGGGGGCAGGGGAGTCCTACGAGCAGTACTTC.

The J gene is TRBJ2-7, the V gene TRBV5-1; 7 nucleotides match TRBD1. V gave up 0 bases and J gave up 2 bases; unmatched junction bases: 5. The CDR3 runs 15 residues. Germline loops: CDR1 SGHRS, CDR2 YFSETQ. The CDR3 region has the DNA TGCGCCAGCAGCTTGGGACAGGGAGTACCCTACGAGCAGTACTTC. It is translated as CASSLGQGVPYEQYF.

CDR3 in DNA: TGTGCCAGCAGTTCGACTCCAAACACTGAAGCTTTCTTT. Its translation is CASSSTPNTEAFF. V is TRBV6-5 and J is TRBJ1-1; D is ambiguous. CDR1 is MNHEY, CDR2 SVGAGI, per germline. Between the trimmed V and J ends, which lost 4 bases and 2 bases, there was a span of 8 bases. The CDR3 has 13 amino acids.

This clone appeared once. V and J are TRBV19 and TRBJ2-6, with D possibly TRBD1 on 6 matching bases. CDR3 length: 16 amino acids. The V end lost 6 bases, the J end lost 0 bases, and 12 bases lay between the germline ends. The germline V gene encodes CDR1 LNHDA and CDR2 SQIVND (reference sequence). The CDR3 DNA reads TGTGCCAGTAGATATACAGGGAACTCTGGGGCCAACGTCCTGACTTTC. Translated, it gives CASRYTGNSGANVLTF.

The genes are TRBV29-1 and TRBJ1-4; D is uncertain. The CDR3 covers 13 residues. Germline values: CDR1 SQVTM, CDR2 ANQGSEA. Between the trimmed V and J ends, which lost 4 bases and 8 bases, there was a span of 14 bases. CDR3 bases: TGCAGCGTTGCGGCGGCCGATGGGGAAAAACTGTTTTTT. Protein product: CSVAAADGEKLFF.

The CDR3 DNA follows: TGCGCCAGCAGCCTTTTAGCGGGGGGCACCGGGGAGCTGTTTTTT. Translated: CASSLLAGGTGELFF. The chain has TRBV5-1 and TRBJ2-2, with 10 bases aligning to TRBD2. V shed 4 bases, J shed 4 bases, and the junction held 4 bases outside the gene matches. Germline loops: CDR1 SGHRS, CDR2 YFSETQ. The CDR3 length is 15 residues.

The chain has TRBV6-4 and TRBJ2-3, with D tentatively TRBD2 (7 bases). The CDR3 contains 13 residues. Trimming took off 2 bases at V and 13 bases at J, with 16 bases between the two ends. CDR1 and CDR2 (germline): MRHNA, SNTAGT. CDR3 sequence: CASSDRWGGAKYF. CDR3 sequence (DNA): TGTGCCAGCAGTGACAGATGGGGGGGGGCCAAGTATTTT.

The rearrangement links TRBV6-1 to TRBJ2-7; D is perhaps TRBD1 (5 bases). This CDR3 contains 14 residues. Trimming left V 2 bases short and J 2 bases short, with 10 bases between. Germline V lookup: CDR1 MNHNS, CDR2 SASEGT. Here the CDR3 reads CASSEFRQTYEQYF. The CDR3 bases are TGTGCCAGCAGTGAATTCCGACAGACCTACGAGCAGTACTTC.

CDR3: CASSMDRYSGNTIYF. CDR3 nucleotides: TGTGCCAGTAGTATGGACAGATACTCTGGAAACACCATATATTTT. The rearrangement uses TRBV19 and TRBJ1-3; possible D gene TRBD1, 6 bases. CDR1 LNHDA and CDR2 SQIVND come from the germline V gene (reference sequence). This CDR3 is built from 15 residues. Trimming took 3 bases from V and 0 from J, leaving 9 bases between them.

V is TRBV4-2 and J is TRBJ1-6; 9 nucleotides agree with TRBD1. With V trimmed by 0 bases and J by 8 bases, 8 bases remained unmatched. Germline V gene lookup returns CDR1 LGHNA and CDR2 YNFKEQ. This CDR3 is 17 amino acids long. CDR3 DNA sequence: TGTGCCAGCAGCCAAGATGTCTTGGGGACAGGGTATTCACCCCTCCACTTT. Protein: CASSQDVLGTGYSPLHF.

The CDR3 protein is CATSRDLTASGGAEQYF. Written as DNA, the CDR3 is TGTGCCACCAGCAGAGATCTCACCGCTAGCGGGGGGGCCGAGCAGTACTTC. V and J are TRBV15 and TRBJ2-7, with 12 bases identical to TRBD2. J was trimmed by 6 bases and V by 0 bases; bases with no gene match: 9. The CDR3 is made up of 17 amino acids. CDR1 and CDR2 (germline): LNHNV, YYDKDF (reference sequence).

The gene calls are TRBV25-1 and TRBJ1-6; no clear D. Germline CDR1 and CDR2: MGHDK and SYGVNS. V lost 6 bases, J lost 7 bases, and 7 bases lay in between. The CDR3 consists of 12 residues. The CDR3 here is CASRQTNSPLHF. The CDR3 DNA follows: TGTGCCAGCAGACAGACAAATTCACCCCTCCACTTT.

J is TRBJ1-5 and V is TRBV6-2 or TRBV6-3, with D tentatively TRBD1 (5 bases). With 5 bases removed from V and 0 bases from J, the gap between germline ends came to 11 bases. Germline CDR1 and CDR2: MNHEY and SVGEGT. This CDR3 has 15 residues. CDR3 nucleotide sequence: TGTGCCAGCAGTAACCAGGGCCGTAGCAATCAGCCCCAGCATTTT. Translation: CASSNQGRSNQPQHF.

In its sample, this clone was seen a few times. The chain has TRBV27 and TRBJ1-2; D possibly corresponds to TRBD1 (5 bases). This CDR3 spans 14 amino acids. The ends were cut back, 5 bases at V and 4 bases at J, with 14 bases in the middle. The V gene's germline CDR1 is MNHEY and CDR2 SMNVEV (reference sequence). DNA for the CDR3: TGTGCCAGCAGTCCCCCGGCGACAGTCTATGGCTACACCTTC. It specifies CASSPPATVYGYTF.